Below, one T cell receptor beta chain is given with its context. Its antigen is unknown. One end of the junction varies from germline; a read error may be responsible. This sample was included in a study of blood T cells in healthy people across ages. It was with a sample-barcoded 5' primer and a J-beta primer mix that a second PCR of about 7 to 12 cycles was run. Carrying 12 random nucleotides, a template-switch adaptor labeled each individual cDNA molecule. TCRdb re-called the 5' RACE reads with MiXCR, one entry per CDR3 protein. The sample yields 780,000 or so distinct CDR3 sequences, 45% to 70% seen once. Whole-study results and caveats: Bulk PBMC profiling left naive and antigen-experienced comparisons inconclusive. A strong correlation between TCR beta diversity and naive T cell percentage was seen. Versus aged donors, long-lived donors had higher diversity and more naive CD4+ cells.

This CDR3 comprises 15 residues. The germline CDR1 and CDR2 sequences are MGHRA and YSYEKL. Material for sequencing was blood. The TCR comes from a man aged 35 to 55 in good health. The chain has TRBV4-1 and TRBJ1-2; D gene uncertain. The CDR3 DNA reads TGTGCCAGCAGCCAAGATGGTGCGGGTTACTATGGCTACACCTTC. It encodes CASSQDGAGYYGYTF.